A selection of T cell receptor beta chains follows, all from one sample in a study of blood T cell repertoires in COVID-19. Only in-frame clones appear in the TCRdb table, and some are missing; sequencing was by immunoSEQ multiplex PCR. Counted here are 130,000 or so clones, more than 75% occurring once; the ten biggest clones make up about 18%. Sequenced sample: peripheral blood. The receptors come from a woman between 50 and 59 years old who had recovered from COVID-19. CDR3s include the opening cysteine and the closing phenylalanine or tryptophan. D genes are given only for firm matches. The size entry is marked missing in some rows and otherwise reads once, few, many or a size class.

V,D,size,J,DNA,CDR3
TRBV30,.,.,TRBJ1-2,TGTGCCTGGAGTGTGGGGCGGAGCGATGGCTACACCTTC,CAWSVGRSDGYTF
TRBV6-5,TRBD1,.,TRBJ2-3,TGTGCCAGCAGCTGGACAGGTCCAGATACGCAGTATTTT,CASSWTGPDTQYF
TRBV19,TRBD2,.,TRBJ2-1,TGTGCCAGTAGTATCATGAGCGGGGGGGCGAATGAGCAGTTCTTC,CASSIMSGGANEQFF
TRBV15,.,.,TRBJ1-1,TGTGCCACCAGCAGAGAAGGCCGGGGGAACACTGAAGCTTTCTTT,CATSREGRGNTEAFF
TRBV3-1/TRBV3-2,TRBD2,.,TRBJ2-1,TGTGCCAGCAGCCTGGGGGGGGAGCAGTTCTTC,CASSLGGEQFF
TRBV9,TRBD1,.,TRBJ2-2,TGTGCCAGCAGCGGCGGGACAGGGGCGTCCGGGGAGCTGTTTTTT,CASSGGTGASGELFF
TRBV5-1,.,once,TRBJ2-5,TGCGCCAGCAGCACTGGGACTGCAGAGACCCAGTACTTC,CASSTGTAETQYF
TRBV19,.,.,TRBJ1-5,TGTGCCAGTAGTATTGTGGCTAGGAGCAATCAGCCCCAGCATTTT,CASSIVARSNQPQHF
TRBV6-5,.,.,TRBJ2-3,TGTGCCAGCAGTTACGACAGGACCACAGATACGCAGTATTTT,CASSYDRTTDTQYF
TRBV6-1,.,once,TRBJ1-2,TGTGCCAGCAGTGAAATGACGGAGGCATCTTTCTATGGCTACACCTTC,CASSEMTEASFYGYTF
TRBV24-1,.,few,TRBJ1-2,TGTGCCACCAGTGATGTCCAGGGTGGCTATGGCTACACCTTC,CATSDVQGGYGYTF
TRBV7-9,TRBD2,.,TRBJ2-7,TGTGCCAGCAGCTCGGGAGGGGGAGGATACGAGCAGTACTTC,CASSSGGGGYEQYF
TRBV30,.,.,TRBJ2-3,TGTGCCTGGACGTGGGCCGGCACAGATACGCAGTATTTT,CAWTWAGTDTQYF
TRBV5-1,.,.,TRBJ2-7,TGCGCCAGCAGCACGAGTACTGACTACGAGCAGTACTTC,CASSTSTDYEQYF
TRBV12-3/TRBV12-4,TRBD1,.,TRBJ1-5,TGTGCCAGCAGATCCGACAGGGGTCAGCCCCAGCATTTT,CASRSDRGQPQHF
TRBV11-2,.,.,TRBJ1-2,TGTGCCAGCAGCTTAAGGGGATCAGGTGATGGCTACACCTTC,CASSLRGSGDGYTF
TRBV5-1,TRBD1,.,TRBJ1-5,TGCGCCAGCAGGTACTGGACAGGGCCCGATCAGCCCCAGCATTTT,CASRYWTGPDQPQHF
TRBV6-5,.,many,TRBJ2-3,TGTGCCAGCAGAGGAGCTTACACAGATACGCAGTATTTT,CASRGAYTDTQYF
TRBV6-6,.,.,TRBJ1-3,TGTGCCAGCAGTTATCTCCTAACAGGGTCTGGAAACACCATATATTTT,CASSYLLTGSGNTIYF
TRBV1,.,.,TRBJ1-1,TGCACCAGCAGCCAGTCGACAGGGTGGGGCACTGAAGCTTTCTTT,CTSSQSTGWGTEAFF